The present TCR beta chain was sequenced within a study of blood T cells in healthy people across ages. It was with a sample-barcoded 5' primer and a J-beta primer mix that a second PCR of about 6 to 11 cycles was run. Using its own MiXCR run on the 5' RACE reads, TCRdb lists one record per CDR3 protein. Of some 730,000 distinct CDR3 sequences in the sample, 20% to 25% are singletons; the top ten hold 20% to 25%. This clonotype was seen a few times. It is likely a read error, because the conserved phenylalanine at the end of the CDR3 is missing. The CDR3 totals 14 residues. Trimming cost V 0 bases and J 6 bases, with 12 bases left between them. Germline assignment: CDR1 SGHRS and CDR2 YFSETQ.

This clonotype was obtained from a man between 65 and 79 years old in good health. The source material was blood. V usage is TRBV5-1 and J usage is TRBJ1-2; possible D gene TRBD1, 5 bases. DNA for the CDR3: TGCGCCAGCAGCTTGGGGTCAGGGTACGATGGCTACACCATC. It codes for CASSLGSGYDGYTI.